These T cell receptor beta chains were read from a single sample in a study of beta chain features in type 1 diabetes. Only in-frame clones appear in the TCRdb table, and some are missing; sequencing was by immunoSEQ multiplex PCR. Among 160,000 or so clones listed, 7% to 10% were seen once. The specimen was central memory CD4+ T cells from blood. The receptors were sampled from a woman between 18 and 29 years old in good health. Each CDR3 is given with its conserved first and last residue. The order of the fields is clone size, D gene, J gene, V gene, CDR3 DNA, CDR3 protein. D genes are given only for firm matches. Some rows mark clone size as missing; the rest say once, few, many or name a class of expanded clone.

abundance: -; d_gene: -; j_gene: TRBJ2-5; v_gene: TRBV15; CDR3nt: TGTGCCACCAGCAGGAATCGGGGAAAAGAGACCCAGTACTTC; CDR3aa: CATSRNRGKETQYF
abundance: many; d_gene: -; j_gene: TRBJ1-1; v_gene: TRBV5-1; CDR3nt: TGCGCCAGCAGCTTGCTCGCAGGGCGCATGAACACTGAAGCTTTCTTT; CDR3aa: CASSLLAGRMNTEAFF
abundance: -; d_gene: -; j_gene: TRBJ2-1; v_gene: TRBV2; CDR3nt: TGTGCCAGCCGCGAATCCAATGAGCAGTTCTTC; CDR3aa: CASRESNEQFF
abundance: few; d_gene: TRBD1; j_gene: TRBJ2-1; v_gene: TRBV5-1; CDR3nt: TGCGCCAGCAGCTTTGGGACAGACTACAATGAGCAGTTCTTC; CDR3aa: CASSFGTDYNEQFF
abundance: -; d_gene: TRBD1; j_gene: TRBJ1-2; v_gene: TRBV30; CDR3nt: TGTGCCTGGAGTCAGAACAGGGGGCTAAGGGGCTACACCTTC; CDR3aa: CAWSQNRGLRGYTF
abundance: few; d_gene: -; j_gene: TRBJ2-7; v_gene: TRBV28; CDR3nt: TGTGCCAGCAGTGGGGGACATGCCTTCTCCTACGAGCAGTACTTC; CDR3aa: CASSGGHAFSYEQYF
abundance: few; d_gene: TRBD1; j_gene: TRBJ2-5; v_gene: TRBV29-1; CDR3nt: TGCAGCGCTGGGGGGACAGGGAGGGAGACCCAGTACTTC; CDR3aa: CSAGGTGRETQYF
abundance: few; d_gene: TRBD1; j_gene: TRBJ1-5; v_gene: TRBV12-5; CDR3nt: TGTGCTAGTGGTTTGGTGACAGGGGGCCCCAATCAGCCCCAGCATTTT; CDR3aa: CASGLVTGGPNQPQHF
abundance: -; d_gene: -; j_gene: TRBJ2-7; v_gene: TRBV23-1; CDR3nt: TGCGCCAGCAGTCAATCGAACGGGTCCAGCTCCTACGAGCAGTACTTC; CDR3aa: CASSQSNGSSSYEQYF
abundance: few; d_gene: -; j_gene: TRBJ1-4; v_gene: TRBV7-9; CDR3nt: TGTGCCAGCAGGCCAGGCTCCGGGAGAGAAAAACTGTTTTTT; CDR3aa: CASRPGSGREKLFF
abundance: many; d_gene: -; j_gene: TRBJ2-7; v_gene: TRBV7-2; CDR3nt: TGTGCCAGCAGCTTTAGCGGACCTCCCGTTGCTGACTTC; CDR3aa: CASSFSGPPVADF
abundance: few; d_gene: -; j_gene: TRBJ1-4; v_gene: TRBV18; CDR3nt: TGTGCCAGCTCACCACGAGGAGCCTATGATGAAAAACTGTTTTTT; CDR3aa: CASSPRGAYDEKLFF
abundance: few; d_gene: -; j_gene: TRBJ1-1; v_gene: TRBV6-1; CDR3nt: TGTGCCAGCAAACGGGTGGACACTGAAGCTTTCTTT; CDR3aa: CASKRVDTEAFF
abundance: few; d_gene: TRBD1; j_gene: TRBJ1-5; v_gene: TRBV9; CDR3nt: TGTGCCAGCAGCGGACAGGGAAAGGGCAATCAGCCCCAGCATTTT; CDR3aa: CASSGQGKGNQPQHF
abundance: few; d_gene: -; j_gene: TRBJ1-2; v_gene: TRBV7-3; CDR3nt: TGTGCCAGCAGCTCCCAGGGTGGGGATGGCTACACCTTC; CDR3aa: CASSSQGGDGYTF
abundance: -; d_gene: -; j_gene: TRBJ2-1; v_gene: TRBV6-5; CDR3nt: TGTGCCAGCAGCCCCAATGGGCTAGAGCAGTTCTTC; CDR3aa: CASSPNGLEQFF
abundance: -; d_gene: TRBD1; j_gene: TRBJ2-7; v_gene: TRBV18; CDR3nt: TGTGCCAGCTCACCAGGGTCTACAGGGGAGTACGAGCAGTACTTC; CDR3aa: CASSPGSTGEYEQYF
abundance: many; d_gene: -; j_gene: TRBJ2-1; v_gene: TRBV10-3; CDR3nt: TGTGCCATCAAAACAGGGAGTAGCAATGAGCAGTTCTTC; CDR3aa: CAIKTGSSNEQFF
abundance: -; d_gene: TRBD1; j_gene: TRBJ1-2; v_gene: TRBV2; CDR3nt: TGTGCCAGCAGTGAACAGGGACAGGGTAATGGCTACACCTTC; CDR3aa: CASSEQGQGNGYTF
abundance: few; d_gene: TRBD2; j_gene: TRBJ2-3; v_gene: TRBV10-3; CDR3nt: TGTGCCACCGAGACGACTAGCGGGGGGGTAGATACGCAGTATTTT; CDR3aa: CATETTSGGVDTQYF
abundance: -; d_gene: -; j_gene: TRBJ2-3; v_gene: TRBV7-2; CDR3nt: TGTGCCAGCAGCTTAGTGGGGACTCTGATTTCGCAGTATTTT; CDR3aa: CASSLVGTLISQYF
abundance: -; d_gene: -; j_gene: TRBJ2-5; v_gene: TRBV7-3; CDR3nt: TGTGCCAGCAGCGGGAACGGGGGAAGAGAGACCCAGTACTTC; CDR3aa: CASSGNGGRETQYF
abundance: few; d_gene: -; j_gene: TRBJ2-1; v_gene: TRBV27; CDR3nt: TGTGCCAGCAGTACTCGAGACTCGTCTCAGCAGTTCTTC; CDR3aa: CASSTRDSSQQFF
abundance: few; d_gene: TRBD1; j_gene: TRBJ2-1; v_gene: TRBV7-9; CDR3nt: TGTGCCAGCTTACCCCGGGACAGTAACGACAATGAGCAGTTCTTC; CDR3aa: CASLPRDSNDNEQFF
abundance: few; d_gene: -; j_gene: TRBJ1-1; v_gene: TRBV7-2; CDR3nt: TGTGCCAGCAGCTTAGGGGCAGCGAACACTGAAGCTTTCTTT; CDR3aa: CASSLGAANTEAFF
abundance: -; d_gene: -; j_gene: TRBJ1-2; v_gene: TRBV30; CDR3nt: TGTGCCTGGAGTGTACGGGTCAGGGGATCCTCCTCCTATGGCTACACCTTC; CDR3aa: CAWSVRVRGSSSYGYTF
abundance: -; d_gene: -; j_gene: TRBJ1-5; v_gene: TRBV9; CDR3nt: TGTGCCAGCAGCTTACGACATCACCCTAGCAATCAGCCCCAGCATTTT; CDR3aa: CASSLRHHPSNQPQHF
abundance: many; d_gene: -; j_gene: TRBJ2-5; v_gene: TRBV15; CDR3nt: TGTGCCACCAGGGGGGACAACAAGGACCAAGAGACCCAGTACTTC; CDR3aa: CATRGDNKDQETQYF
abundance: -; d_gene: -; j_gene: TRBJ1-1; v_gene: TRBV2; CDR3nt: TGTGCCAGCATCAGGGGCCTGCCGAACACTGAAGCTTTCTTT; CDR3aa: CASIRGLPNTEAFF
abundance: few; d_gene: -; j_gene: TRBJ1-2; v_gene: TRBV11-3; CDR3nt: TGTGCCAGCAGCCGGGGGAGTGATGGCTACACCTTC; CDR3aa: CASSRGSDGYTF
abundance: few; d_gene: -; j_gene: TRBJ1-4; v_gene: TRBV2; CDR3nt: TGTGCCAGCAGTGAGGGCCCGGTTAATGAAAAACTGTTTTTT; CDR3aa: CASSEGPVNEKLFF
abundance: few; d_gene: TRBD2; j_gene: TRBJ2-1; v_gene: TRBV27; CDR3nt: TGTGCCAGCAGCCCCAGGGAGGGAGGCTCCTACAATGAGCAGTTCTTC; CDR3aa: CASSPREGGSYNEQFF
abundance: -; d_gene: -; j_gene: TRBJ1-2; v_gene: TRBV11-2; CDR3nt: TGTGCCAGCAACCTTGTAGGGGCGCCCTACGGCTACACCTTC; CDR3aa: CASNLVGAPYGYTF
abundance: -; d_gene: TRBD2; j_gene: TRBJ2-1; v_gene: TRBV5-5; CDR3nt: TGTGCCAGCGGATTAAGCGGGACCTACAATGAGCAGTTCTTC; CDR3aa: CASGLSGTYNEQFF
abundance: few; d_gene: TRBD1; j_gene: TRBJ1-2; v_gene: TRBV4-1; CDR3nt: TGCGCCAGCAGCCAGATGGATCTGGGACAGGGCCGAGGAGGCTACACCTTC; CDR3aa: CASSQMDLGQGRGGYTF
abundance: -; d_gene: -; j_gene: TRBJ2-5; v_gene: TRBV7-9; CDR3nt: TGTGCCGTTGGAGGGACTCTTCAAGAGACCCAGTACTTC; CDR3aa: CAVGGTLQETQYF
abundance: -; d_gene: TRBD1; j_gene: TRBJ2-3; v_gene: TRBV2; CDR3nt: TGTGCCAGCAGCCAGGGGGCAAGGACAGATACGCAGTATTTT; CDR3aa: CASSQGARTDTQYF
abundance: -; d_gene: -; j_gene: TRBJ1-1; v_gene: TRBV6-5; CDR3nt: TGTGCCAGCAGTTCCGGGTCGAACACTGAAGCTTTCTTT; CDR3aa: CASSSGSNTEAFF
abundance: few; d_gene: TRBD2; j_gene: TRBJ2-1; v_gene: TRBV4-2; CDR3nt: TGTGCCAGCAGCCAAGTGCCCTTAGCGGGGGGCTTGAATGAGCAGTTCTTC; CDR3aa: CASSQVPLAGGLNEQFF
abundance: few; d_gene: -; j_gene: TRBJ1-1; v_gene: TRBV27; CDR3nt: TGTGCCAGCAGCGGGGATCGGAACACTGAAGCTTTCTTT; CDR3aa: CASSGDRNTEAFF
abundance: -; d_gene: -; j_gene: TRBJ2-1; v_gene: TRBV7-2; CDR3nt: TGTGCCAGCAGCTTAGTATCCGGACAGACCTACAATGAGCAGTTCTTC; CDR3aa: CASSLVSGQTYNEQFF
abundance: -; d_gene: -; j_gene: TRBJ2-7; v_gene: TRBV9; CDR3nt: TGTGCCAGCAGATTAGCGGTTATCCCCTCCTACGAGCAGTACTTC; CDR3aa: CASRLAVIPSYEQYF